The 22 T cell receptor beta chains given below trace back to one sample, sequenced in a study of T cells in Graves' hyperthyroidism and ophthalmopathy. RNA transcripts were the template for amplifying TCR beta CDR3 regions. The study used the HTBI primer set for a first-round RT-PCR of the TCR CDR3. Each CDR3 protein gets one entry after TCRdb re-called the multiplex PCR reads with MiXCR. The sample has nearly 750,000 distinct CDR3 sequences, under 45% seen once. The sample consisted of blood. These receptors originate from a middle-aged woman with Graves' hyperthyroidism.

Ten or more counts support this clonotype. The gene calls are TRBV29-1 and TRBJ1-2; D remains ambiguous. Between the trimmed V and J ends, which lost 4 bases and 1 base, there was a span of 13 bases. The CDR3 loop spans 14 amino acids. The germline V gene has CDR1 SQVTM and CDR2 ANQGSEA. CDR3 in amino acids: CSVVIPGVNYGYTF. The CDR3 nucleotides are TGCAGCGTTGTAATTCCCGGGGTTAACTATGGCTACACCTTC.

As regards this clonotype: At one end, the junction sequence differs from germline, possibly due to a read error. The chain combines TRBV11-2 with TRBJ2-7; 10 nucleotides match TRBD2. From germline, CDR1 is SGHAT and CDR2 FQNNGV. CDR3 length: 12 amino acids. CDR3 region: CASSLSGGARDF. CDR3 DNA sequence: TGTGCCAGCAGTTTAAGCGGGGGGGCCCGGGACTTC.

There are many counts of this clonotype. The J gene is TRBJ1-2, the V gene TRBV4-3; tentative D call: TRBD1 (5 bases). The germline V gene has CDR1 LGHNA and CDR2 YSLEER. The V end lost 1 base, the J end lost 8 bases, and 11 bases lay between the germline ends. CDR3 size: 13 residues. CDR3 DNA sequence: TGCGCCAGCAGCCAAGTACAGGACGGGGGCTACACCTTC. This gives the protein CASSQVQDGGYTF.

The chain has TRBV5-1 and TRBJ2-3; 12 nucleotides line up with TRBD2. Germline V gene lookup returns CDR1 SGHRS and CDR2 YFSETQ. The length of the CDR3 is 18 residues. Trimming took 0 bases from V and 0 from J; bases not matched to a gene: 5. The CDR3 loop is CASSLATSGSYSTDTQYF. The CDR3 DNA is TGCGCCAGCAGCTTGGCGACTAGCGGGAGCTATAGCACAGATACGCAGTATTTT.

This clonotype has a count of ten or more. This rearrangement joins TRBV2 to TRBJ1-5; 8 bases line up with TRBD1. The CDR3 runs to 13 residues. Germline V gives CDR1 SNHLY, CDR2 FYNNEI. V was pared by 6 bases and J by 4 bases, with 2 bases of the junction left unmatched. The chain's CDR3 is CASRGQANQPQHF. The CDR3 DNA reads as TGTGCCAGCAGGGGACAGGCGAATCAGCCCCAGCATTTT.

Comments on this clonotype: This clone may be a read error of a much larger clone one base away. The chain links TRBV7-2 to TRBJ2-7; a possible D gene is TRBD1 (7 bases). The CDR3 consists of 15 residues. Germline-derived CDR1 and CDR2 are SGHTA and FQGNSA. CDR3 sequence: CVSSLSPGGPNEQYF. The CDR3 nucleotides read TGTGTCAGCAGCTTATCCCCAGGGGGGCCAAACGAGCAGTACTTC.

This clonotype was seen many times. One junction end disagrees with the germline gene, perhaps due to a read error. V gene TRBV7-9 combines with J gene TRBJ2-5; unclear D gene. From germline, CDR1 is SEHNR and CDR2 FQNEAQ (reference sequence). The CDR3 has 10 residues. CDR3 loop: CASSPRLEGF. The CDR3 DNA reads TGTGCCAGCAGCCCTCGACTTGAAGGGTTC.

This clonotype appeared many times. V usage is TRBV19 and J usage is TRBJ1-1; perhaps TRBD1 as D (6 bases). CDR1 and CDR2 (germline): LNHDA, SQIVND (reference sequence). The V end lost 7 bases, the J end lost 1 base, and 13 bases lay between the germline ends. The CDR3 consists of 14 residues. CDR3 sequence reads: CASNLRTENTEAFF. The CDR3 DNA sequence: TGTGCCAGTAACCTACGGACAGAGAACACTGAAGCTTTCTTT.

This clonotype was counted many times. This chain connects TRBV7-8 to TRBJ2-7; D could derive from TRBD1 or TRBD2 (5 bases each). This CDR3 spans 16 amino acids. Between the trimmed V and J ends, which lost 2 bases and 0 bases, there was a span of 14 bases. Germline V gene sequence: CDR1 SGHVS, CDR2 FQNEAQ. CDR3 amino acids: CASSLNPGLSSYEQYF. The DNA of the CDR3 is TGTGCCAGCAGCTTAAATCCGGGGCTAAGCTCCTACGAGCAGTACTTC.

In its sample, this clonotype was seen many times. The chain joins TRBV4-1 to TRBJ1-4, with 9 bases that match TRBD1. The CDR3 covers 17 residues. Unmatched junction bases numbered 8, after V lost 0 bases and J lost 6 bases. Germline V gives CDR1 MGHRA, CDR2 YSYEKL. Here the CDR3 reads CASSQDPQGARDEKLFF. CDR3 sequence (DNA): TGCGCCAGCAGCCAAGACCCACAGGGGGCGAGGGATGAAAAACTGTTTTTT.

This clonotype occurred once. The chain couples TRBV10-2 to TRBJ1-3; no clear D. Germline CDR1 and CDR2: WSHSY and SAAADI. The length of the CDR3 is 11 residues. Deletions cut 8 bases from V and 7 bases from J, with 9 bases between. As DNA, the CDR3 is TGCGCCAGCGGGGAGATGAACACCATATATTTT. Amino acid sequence: CASGEMNTIYF.

This sequence joins TRBV7-6 and TRBJ1-2, with 10 bases that match TRBD1. The CDR3 is 15 residues long. Germline loops: CDR1 SGHVS, CDR2 FNYEAQ. V shed 1 base and J 6 bases; nucleotides not matched to a gene: 5. The DNA for the CDR3 is TGTGCCAGCAGCTTAGGAGGTGGGACAGGGGATGGCTACACCTTC. This sequence encodes CASSLGGGTGDGYTF.

The chain employs TRBV10-3 and TRBJ1-1; D ambiguous. Between the trimmed V and J ends, which lost 10 bases and 5 bases, there was a span of 17 bases. This CDR3 is built from 13 residues. Germline V gene data show CDR1 as ENHRY and CDR2 as SYGVKD. Here the CDR3 reads CATLARPGTEAFF. For the CDR3, the DNA is TGTGCCACTCTTGCCCGTCCGGGGACTGAAGCTTTCTTT.

As concerns this clonotype: Given the absence of the conserved phenylalanine or tryptophan at the CDR3 end, a read error is likely. The rearrangement joins TRBV6-5 to TRBJ1-1; 7 bases map to TRBD1. The CDR3 extends over 16 amino acids. Looked up from germline, CDR1 is MNHEY and CDR2 is SVGAGI. The CDR3 coding sequence is TGTGCCATCAGTTACGGTAGGGGGCTCTCTGGAACTGAAGCTTTCCTT. Protein: CAISYGRGLSGTEAFL.

This clonotype has at least ten counts. The V and J genes are TRBV7-9 and TRBJ1-1; D is ambiguous. V lost 1 base, J lost 1 base, and 7 bases lay in between. The germline gives CDR1 SEHNR, CDR2 FQNEAQ (reference sequence). The CDR3 contains 14 residues. The CDR3 protein is CASSLGVSNTEAFF. CDR3 coding DNA: TGTGCCAGCAGCTTAGGAGTTTCGAACACTGAAGCTTTCTTT.

In its sample, this clonotype was seen many times. V gene TRBV20-1 combines with J gene TRBJ1-1; 7 bases are shared with TRBD1. Per the germline V gene, CDR1 is DFQATT and CDR2 is SNEGSKA (reference sequence). This CDR3 spans 14 amino acids. Trimming at V came to 3 bases and at J to 1 base, leaving 5 bases not matched to a gene. The CDR3 reads CSARRGTENTEAFF. DNA for the CDR3: TGCAGTGCTAGGAGGGGGACAGAGAACACTGAAGCTTTCTTT.

A single count supports this clonotype. The genes are TRBV15 and TRBJ1-6; D unresolved. Trimming took 3 bases from V and 6 from J, leaving 12 bases between them. The CDR3 runs to 15 residues. Per germline, CDR1 LNHNV and CDR2 YYDKDF (reference sequence). The chain's CDR3 is CATSSRTGSNSPLHF. In nucleotides, the CDR3 is TGTGCCACCAGCAGCCGGACGGGTTCTAATTCACCCCTCCACTTT.

The V call is TRBV9, the J call TRBJ2-7, with D unclear. The V gene's germline CDR1 is SGDLS and CDR2 YYNGEE. Trimming pared 3 bases from V and 8 bases from J, leaving 18 bases between. This CDR3 region has 14 residues. The CDR3 nucleotides are TGTGCCAGCAGCGGAGGTCGAACAGAGTCTAAGCAGTACTTC. The encoded protein is CASSGGRTESKQYF.

To note about this clonotype: Since a much larger clone is just one base distant, this may be a read error. The chain employs TRBV2 and TRBJ2-5; TRBD2 might be the D (5 bases). The length of the CDR3 is 14 residues. Germline CDR1 and CDR2: SNHLY and FYNNEI. The CDR3 DNA follows: TGTGCCAGCAGTGACTCCTCCGGGGTAGAGGCCCAGTACTTC. Translation gives CASSDSSGVEAQYF.

This clonotype was recorded at least ten times. The chain links TRBV10-3 to TRBJ1-4, with D unclear. Looked up from germline, CDR1 is ENHRY and CDR2 is SYGVKD. The V and J ends lost 6 bases and 0 bases respectively, with 8 bases between them. There are 14 residues in the CDR3. DNA for the CDR3: TGTGCCATCAGAGGTGGGGCAACTAATGAAAAACTGTTTTTT. Its protein is CAIRGGATNEKLFF.

Turning to this clonotype: A much larger clone sits a single nucleotide away, making a read error possible. The J gene is TRBJ1-2, the V gene TRBV10-3; no reliable D call. The length of the CDR3 is 15 residues. Germline V gives CDR1 ENHRY, CDR2 SYGVKD. The CDR3 region has the DNA TGTGCCAGCAGTTACTCGCTTAGGGATAGCTATGGCTACACCTTC. Translating gives CASSYSLRDSYGYTF.

This clonotype was seen more than once but under ten times. The CDR3: CASSETLRGDTGELFF. The DNA for the CDR3 is TGTGCCAGCAGTGAAACCCTCAGGGGTGACACCGGGGAGCTGTTTTTT. The chain carries TRBV7-2 and TRBJ2-2; a weak D match, TRBD1 (6 bases). This CDR3 has 16 amino acids. Germline loops: CDR1 SGHTA, CDR2 FQGNSA. Deletions cut 6 bases from V and 3 bases from J, with 17 bases between.